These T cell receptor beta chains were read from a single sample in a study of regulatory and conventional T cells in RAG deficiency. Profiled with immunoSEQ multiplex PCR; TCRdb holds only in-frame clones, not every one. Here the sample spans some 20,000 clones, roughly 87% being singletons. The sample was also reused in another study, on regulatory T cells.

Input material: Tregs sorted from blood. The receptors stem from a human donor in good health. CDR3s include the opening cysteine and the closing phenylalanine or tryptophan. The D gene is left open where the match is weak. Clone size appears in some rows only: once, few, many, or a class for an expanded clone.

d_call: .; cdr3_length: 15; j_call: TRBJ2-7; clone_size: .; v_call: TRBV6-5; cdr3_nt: TGTGCCAGCAGTTACCAGGGTGTGAGCTCCTACGAGCAGTACTTC; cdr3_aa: CASSYQGVSSYEQYF
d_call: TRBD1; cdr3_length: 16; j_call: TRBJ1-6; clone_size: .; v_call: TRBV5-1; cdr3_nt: TGCGCCAGCAGCGGAACAGGGGGATCCTATAATTCACCCCTCCACTTT; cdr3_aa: CASSGTGGSYNSPLHF
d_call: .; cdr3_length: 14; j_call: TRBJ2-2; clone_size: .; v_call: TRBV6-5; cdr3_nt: TGTGCCAGCACCGCACTAGCGAACACCGGGGAGCTGTTTTTT; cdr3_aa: CASTALANTGELFF
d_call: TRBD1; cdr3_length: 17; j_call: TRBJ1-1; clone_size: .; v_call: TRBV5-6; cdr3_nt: TGTGCCAGCAGCTTGGTTAGTCGGACAGGGGCCGGCGGCCCAGCTTTCTTT; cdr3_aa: CASSLVSRTGAGGPAFF
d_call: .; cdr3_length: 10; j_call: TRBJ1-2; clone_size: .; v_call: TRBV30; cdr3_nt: TGTGCCTGGAGGAGGGCTGGCTACACCTTC; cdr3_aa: CAWRRAGYTF
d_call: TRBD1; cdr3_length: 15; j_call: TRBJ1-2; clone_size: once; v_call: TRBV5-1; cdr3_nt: TGCGCCAGCAGCCTGGACAGGGGAGGAGGCTATGGCTACACCTTC; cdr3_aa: CASSLDRGGGYGYTF
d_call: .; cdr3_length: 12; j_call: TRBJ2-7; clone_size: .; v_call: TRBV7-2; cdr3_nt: TGTGCCAGCAGGTCCGGCCCCTACGAGCAGTACTTC; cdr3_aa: CASRSGPYEQYF
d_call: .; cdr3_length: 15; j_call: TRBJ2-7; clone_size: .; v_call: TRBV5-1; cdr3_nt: TGCGCCAGCAGCTTGGGTCAGGGAATCTCCTACGAGCAGTACTTC; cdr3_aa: CASSLGQGISYEQYF
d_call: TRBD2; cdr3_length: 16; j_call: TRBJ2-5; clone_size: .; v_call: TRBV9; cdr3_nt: TGTGCCAGCAGCGTAGGGGCTAGCGGGAGTCAAGAGACCCAGTACTTC; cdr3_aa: CASSVGASGSQETQYF
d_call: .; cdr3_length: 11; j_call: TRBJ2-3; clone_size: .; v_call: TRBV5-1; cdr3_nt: TGCGCCAGCAGCTTAGAGGATACGCAGTATTTT; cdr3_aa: CASSLEDTQYF
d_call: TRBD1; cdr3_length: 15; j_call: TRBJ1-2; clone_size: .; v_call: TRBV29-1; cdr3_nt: TGCAGCGTTGAAGATCAGGGCAGGGGGCACTATGGCTACACCTTC; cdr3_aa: CSVEDQGRGHYGYTF
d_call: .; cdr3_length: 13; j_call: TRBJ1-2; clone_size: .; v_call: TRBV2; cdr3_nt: TGTGCCAGCAGCGCCGACAGGAACTATGGCTACACCTTC; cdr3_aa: CASSADRNYGYTF
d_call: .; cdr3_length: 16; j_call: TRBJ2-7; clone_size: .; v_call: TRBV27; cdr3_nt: TGTGCCAGCAGTTTATTGGCAACAGGAGATTCGGGGGAGCAGTACTTC; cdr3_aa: CASSLLATGDSGEQYF
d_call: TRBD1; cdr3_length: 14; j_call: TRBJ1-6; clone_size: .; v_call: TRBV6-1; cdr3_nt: TGTGCCAGCAGTCACAGGGGGGAGAATTCACCCCTCCACTTT; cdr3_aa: CASSHRGENSPLHF
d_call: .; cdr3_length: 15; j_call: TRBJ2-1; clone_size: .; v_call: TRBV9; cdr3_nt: TGTGCCAGCAGCGTAGTAGGGGACTCCTACAATGAGCAGTTCTTC; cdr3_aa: CASSVVGDSYNEQFF
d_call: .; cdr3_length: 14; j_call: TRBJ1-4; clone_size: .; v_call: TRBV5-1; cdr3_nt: TGCGCCAGCAGCCTAGGGGCAACTAATGAAAAACTGTTTTTT; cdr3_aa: CASSLGATNEKLFF
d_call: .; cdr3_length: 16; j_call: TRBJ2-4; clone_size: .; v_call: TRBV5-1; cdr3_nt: TGCGCCAGCAGCAAAGGGACTAGCAGGGGGCAACGTCTTCAGTACTTC; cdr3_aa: CASSKGTSRGQRLQYF
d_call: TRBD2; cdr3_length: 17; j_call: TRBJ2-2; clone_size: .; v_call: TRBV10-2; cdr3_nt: TGCGCCAGCGCCGTGGTAGCGGGGGGGCAGGGCACCGGGGAGCTGTTTTTT; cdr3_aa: CASAVVAGGQGTGELFF
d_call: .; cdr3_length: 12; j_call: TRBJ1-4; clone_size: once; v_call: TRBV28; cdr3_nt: TGTGCCAGCAGCGAGGGGTATGAAAAACTGTTTTTT; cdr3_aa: CASSEGYEKLFF
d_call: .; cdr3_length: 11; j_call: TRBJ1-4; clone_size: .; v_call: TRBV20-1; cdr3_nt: TGCAGTGCTACAGGGTTCGAAAAACTGTTTTTT; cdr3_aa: CSATGFEKLFF
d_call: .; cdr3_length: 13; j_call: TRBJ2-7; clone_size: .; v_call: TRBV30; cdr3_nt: TGTGCCTGGAGTGTACGGCGGTTGGACGAGCAGTACTTC; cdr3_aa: CAWSVRRLDEQYF
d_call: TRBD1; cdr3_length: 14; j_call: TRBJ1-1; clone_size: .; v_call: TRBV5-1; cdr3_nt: TGCGCCAGCGGGGCAGGGGGGGCTGGCACTGAAGCTTTCTTT; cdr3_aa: CASGAGGAGTEAFF
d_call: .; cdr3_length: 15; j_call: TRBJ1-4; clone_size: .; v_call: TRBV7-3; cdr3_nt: TGTGCCAGCAGCTTAACGAGGGAACCTTATGAAAAACTGTTTTTT; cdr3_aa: CASSLTREPYEKLFF
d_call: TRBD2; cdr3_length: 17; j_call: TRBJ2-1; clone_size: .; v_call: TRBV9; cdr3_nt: TGTGCCAGCAGCGTAGATCTGGCGGGGGGGCGCTACAATGAGCAGTTCTTC; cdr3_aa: CASSVDLAGGRYNEQFF
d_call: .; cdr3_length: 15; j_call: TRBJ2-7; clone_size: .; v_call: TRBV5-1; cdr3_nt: TGCGCCAGCAGCTTGCTCTGGGGGTCAAACTACGAGCAGTACTTC; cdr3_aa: CASSLLWGSNYEQYF
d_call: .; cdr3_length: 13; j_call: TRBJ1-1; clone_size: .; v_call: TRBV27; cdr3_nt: TGTGCCAGCAGTTTAGGGGAGAACACTGAAGCTTTCTTT; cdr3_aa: CASSLGENTEAFF
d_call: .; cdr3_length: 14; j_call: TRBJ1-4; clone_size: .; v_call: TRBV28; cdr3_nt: TGTGCCAGCAGTCCCGGAACAACTAATGAAAAACTGTTTTTT; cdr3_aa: CASSPGTTNEKLFF
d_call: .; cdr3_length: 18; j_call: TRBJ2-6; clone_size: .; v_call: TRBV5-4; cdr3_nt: TGTGCCAGCAGCCCCAGGACAGATCCTCACTCTGGGGCCAACGTCCTGACTTTC; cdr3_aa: CASSPRTDPHSGANVLTF
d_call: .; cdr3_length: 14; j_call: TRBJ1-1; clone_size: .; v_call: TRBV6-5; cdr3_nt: TGTGCCAGCAGTTTGAGGGGCCAGTCCACTGAAGCTTTCTTT; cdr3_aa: CASSLRGQSTEAFF
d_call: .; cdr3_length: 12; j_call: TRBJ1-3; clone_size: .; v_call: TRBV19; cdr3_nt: TGTGCCAGTAGTCAGACGGGAAACACCATATATTTT; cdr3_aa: CASSQTGNTIYF
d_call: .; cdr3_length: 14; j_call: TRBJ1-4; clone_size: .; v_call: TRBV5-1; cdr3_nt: TGCGCCAGCACTGTGGCAGGCTTAAATGAAAAACTGTTTTTT; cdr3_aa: CASTVAGLNEKLFF
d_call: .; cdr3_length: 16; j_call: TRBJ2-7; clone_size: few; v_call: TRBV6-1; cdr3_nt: TGTGCCAGCAGTGAAGCGTCTTATCATAGCTCCTACGAGCAGTACTTC; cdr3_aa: CASSEASYHSSYEQYF
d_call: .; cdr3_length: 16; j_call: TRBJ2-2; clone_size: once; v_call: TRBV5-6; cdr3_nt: TGTGCCAGCAGCCAGAGCCTTAGCGTTGGGGCCGGGGAGCTGTTTTTT; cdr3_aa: CASSQSLSVGAGELFF
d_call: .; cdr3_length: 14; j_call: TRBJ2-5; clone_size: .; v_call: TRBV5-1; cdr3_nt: TGCGCCAGCAGCGCCTCGGGGGGCTCGGAGACCCAGTACTTC; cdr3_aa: CASSASGGSETQYF
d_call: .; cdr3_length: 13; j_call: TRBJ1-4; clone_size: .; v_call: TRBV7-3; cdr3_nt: TGTGCCAGCAGCTTAGGGGGAGGGGAAAAACTGTTTTTT; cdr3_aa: CASSLGGGEKLFF
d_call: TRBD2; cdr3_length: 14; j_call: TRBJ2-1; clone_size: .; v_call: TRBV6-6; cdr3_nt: TGTGCCAGCTGCACCGGGACTACGGGCTATGAGCAGTTCTTC; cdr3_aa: CASCTGTTGYEQFF
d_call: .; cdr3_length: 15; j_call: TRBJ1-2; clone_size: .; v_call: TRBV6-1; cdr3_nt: TGTGCCAGCAACCCGAATAGGGTACTCCACTATGGCTACACCTTC; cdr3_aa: CASNPNRVLHYGYTF
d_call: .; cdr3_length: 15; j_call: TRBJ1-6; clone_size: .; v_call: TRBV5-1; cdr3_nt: TGCGCCAGCAGCTTGGAGGGGGTGACTGTATCACCCCTCCACTTT; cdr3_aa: CASSLEGVTVSPLHF
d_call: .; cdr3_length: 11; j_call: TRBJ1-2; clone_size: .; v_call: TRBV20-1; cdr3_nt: TGCAGTGCTACCAGACAGACTGGCTACACCTTC; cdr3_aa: CSATRQTGYTF
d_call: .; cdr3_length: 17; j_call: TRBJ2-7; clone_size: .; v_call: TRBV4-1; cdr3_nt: TGCGCCAGCAGCCTGGCTCTGGGGCGGGGACAAACCTACGAGCAGTACTTC; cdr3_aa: CASSLALGRGQTYEQYF
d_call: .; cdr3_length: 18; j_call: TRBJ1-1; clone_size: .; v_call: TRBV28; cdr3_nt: TGTGCCTCATGCGCAGGGTTCTCTCCTAGACAACTGAACACTGAAGCTTTCTTT; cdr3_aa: CASCAGFSPRQLNTEAFF
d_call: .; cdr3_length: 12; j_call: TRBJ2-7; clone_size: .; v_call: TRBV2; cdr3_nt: TGTGCCAGCAGTGGGGGGTTCCTAATGCAGTACTTC; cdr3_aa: CASSGGFLMQYF
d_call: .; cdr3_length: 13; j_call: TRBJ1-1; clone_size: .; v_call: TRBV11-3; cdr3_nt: TGTGCCAGCAGCCGCGACAGGTACACTGAAGCTTTCTTT; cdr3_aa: CASSRDRYTEAFF
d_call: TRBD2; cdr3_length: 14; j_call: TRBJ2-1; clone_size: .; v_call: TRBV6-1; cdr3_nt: TGTGCCAGCAGTGAACGGACTAGCGGGGGATCAAGGTTCTTC; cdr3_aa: CASSERTSGGSRFF
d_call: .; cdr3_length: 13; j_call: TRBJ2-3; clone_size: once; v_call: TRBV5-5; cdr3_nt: TGTGCCAGCAGCTTGGCTTTTATAAACACGCAGTATTTT; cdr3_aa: CASSLAFINTQYF
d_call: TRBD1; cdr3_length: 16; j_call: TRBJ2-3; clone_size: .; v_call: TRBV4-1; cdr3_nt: TGCGCCAGCAGCAACAAGCTTACCGGGACAGGGGATACGCAGTATTTT; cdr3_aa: CASSNKLTGTGDTQYF
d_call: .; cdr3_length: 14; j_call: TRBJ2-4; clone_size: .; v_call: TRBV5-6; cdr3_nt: TGTGCCAGCAGTCGACAGGGAGGGGGTGACATTCAGTACTTC; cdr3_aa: CASSRQGGGDIQYF
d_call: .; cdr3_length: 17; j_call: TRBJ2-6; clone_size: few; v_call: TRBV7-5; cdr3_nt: TGTGCCAGAAGCTTAGTGGGACAGGCACGGGGGGCCAACGTCCTGACTTTC; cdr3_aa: CARSLVGQARGANVLTF
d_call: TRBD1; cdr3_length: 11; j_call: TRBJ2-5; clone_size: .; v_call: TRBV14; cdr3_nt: TGTGCCAGCAGCCACGGGACAGGGGTGTACTTC; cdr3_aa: CASSHGTGVYF
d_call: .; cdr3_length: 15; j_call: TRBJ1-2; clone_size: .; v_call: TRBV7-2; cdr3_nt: TGTGCCAGCAGTCTTTTTCAGGGAGGAAGCTATGGCTACACCTTC; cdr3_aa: CASSLFQGGSYGYTF
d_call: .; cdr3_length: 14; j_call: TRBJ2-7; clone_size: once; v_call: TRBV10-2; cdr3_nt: TGCGCCACCAAGGTCGCTCAGAGCTCCTACGAGCAGTACTTC; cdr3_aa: CATKVAQSSYEQYF
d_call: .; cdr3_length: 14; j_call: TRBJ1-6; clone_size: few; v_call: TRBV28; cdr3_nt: TGTGCCAGCAGTCCCGACAGGTACAATTCACCCCTCCACTTT; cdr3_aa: CASSPDRYNSPLHF
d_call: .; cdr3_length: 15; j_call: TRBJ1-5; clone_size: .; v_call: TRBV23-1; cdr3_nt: TGCGCCAGCAGTAAGGTCGAACGTGGCAATCAGCCCCAGCATTTT; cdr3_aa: CASSKVERGNQPQHF
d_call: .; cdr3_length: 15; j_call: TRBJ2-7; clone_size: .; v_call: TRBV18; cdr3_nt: TGTGCCAGCTCACCGCGACAGGTTATCTCCTACGAGCAGTACTTC; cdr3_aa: CASSPRQVISYEQYF
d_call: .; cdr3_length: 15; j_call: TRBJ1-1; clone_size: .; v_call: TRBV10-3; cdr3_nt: TGTGCCATCAGTGAGGGGGGCAGCATGAACACTGAAGCTTTCTTT; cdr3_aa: CAISEGGSMNTEAFF